A single count supports the clone carrying this T cell receptor beta chain. Authors' data handling: The authors estimated nucleated cell counts from reference gene primer amplification. Assay used: immunoSEQ multiplex PCR; TCRdb lists only in-frame clones, some missing. Clone size and the V and J calls come from that table; the DNA yielded D and trimming. Of roughly 25,000 clones listed, around 90% are singletons. This record belongs to a study of blood T cell repertoires in COVID-19. Study-wide background: Italy, Spain and the United States were the sources of the convalescent and acute COVID-19 samples. The cDNA or gDNA used as material had been derived from T cells, B-cell-depleted T cells, or PBMCs.

The CDR3 has 13 amino acids. With 8 bases removed from V and 0 bases from J, the gap between germline ends came to 5 bases. Germline CDR1 MNHEY, CDR2 SVGAGI. The genes are TRBV6-5 and TRBJ2-6; D unclear. This TCR was recovered from a man aged 45-65 years with active COVID-19. The sample was peripheral blood. CDR3 residues: CASSYSGANVLTF. In nucleotides, the CDR3 is TGTGCCAGCTCTTACTCTGGGGCCAACGTCCTGACTTTC.